A single sample gave rise to the 16 T cell receptor beta chains below, sequenced in a study of blood T cell repertoires in COVID-19. Only in-frame clones appear in the TCRdb table, and some are missing; sequencing was by immunoSEQ multiplex PCR. The data hold roughly 330,000 clones, with about 89% observed a single time. The sequencing input was PBMCs or T cells enriched from blood (not recorded which). The source of these receptors is a woman between 25 and 40 years old who had recovered from COVID-19.

The rearrangement links TRBV30 to TRBJ1-2; the D gene is possibly TRBD1 (6 bases). There are 15 residues in the CDR3. V was cut by 0 bases and J by 4 bases, with 15 bases left in between. Germline assignment: CDR1 GTSNPN and CDR2 SVGIG (reference sequence). The CDR3 is CAWSVAGVEGYGYTF. For the CDR3, the DNA is TGTGCCTGGAGTGTGGCAGGGGTCGAGGGCTATGGCTACACCTTC.

The chain joins TRBV28 to TRBJ1-4, with D maybe TRBD1 (6 bases). Germline lookup yields CDR1 MDHEN and CDR2 SYDVKM. Trimming pared 10 bases from V and 3 bases from J, leaving 24 bases between. The CDR3 loop spans 17 amino acids. CDR3 DNA: TGTGCCACAGCTACCGGGACACCTCTCGCCTCTAATGAAAAACTGTTTTTT. Protein: CATATGTPLASNEKLFF.

A single count supports this clone. The chain combines TRBV19 with TRBJ1-5; TRBD1 aligns across 9 bases. The CDR3 extends over 17 amino acids. Germline V CDR1 and CDR2: LNHDA, SQIVND (reference sequence). The V segment lost 3 bases and the J segment 5 bases; nucleotides outside the gene matches: 11. The CDR3 bases are TGTGCCAGTAGTATTGTACCTTCTGGGACAGGGCATCAGCCCCAGCATTTT. This gives the protein CASSIVPSGTGHQPQHF.

As concerns this clone: Within the sample, other DNA sequences also encode this same CDR3. The chain has TRBV6-5 and TRBJ1-2; TRBD1 is a possible D gene (6 bases). The V end lost 6 bases, the J end lost 1 base, and 9 bases lay between the germline ends. The CDR3 has 13 residues. The germline V gene has CDR1 MNHEY and CDR2 SVGAGI. The CDR3: CASRLDSNYGYTF. CDR3 coding DNA: TGTGCCAGCAGACTGGACAGTAACTATGGCTACACCTTC.

About this clone itself: The likely explanation is a read error, given a far larger clone one base away. This rearrangement joins TRBV7-9 to TRBJ1-1, with D perhaps TRBD1 (6 bases). Germline CDR1 is SEHNR and CDR2 is FQNEAQ (reference sequence). V shed 6 bases and J shed 4 bases, with 6 bases lying between them. The CDR3 has 11 amino acids. CDR3 sequence: CASRQGTEAFF. CDR3 coding DNA: TGTGCCAGCAGACAGGGCACTGAAGCTTTCTTT.

The chain is built from TRBV5-4 and TRBJ1-2, with 7 bases identical to TRBD1. The CDR3 is 13 residues long. V dropped 4 bases and J dropped 5; count of bases not matched to a gene: 5. Germline lookup yields CDR1 SGHNT and CDR2 YYREEE (reference sequence). CDR3: CASSPGQDYGYTF. The CDR3 DNA follows: TGTGCCAGCAGCCCCGGACAGGATTATGGCTACACCTTC.

The CDR3 loop is CASSAEGQYNSPLHF. The DNA of the CDR3 is TGTGCCAGCAGCGCCGAGGGACAGTATAATTCACCCCTCCACTTT. V gene TRBV2 combines with J gene TRBJ1-6, with 7 bases aligning to TRBD1. CDR1 is SNHLY, CDR2 FYNNEI, per germline. The CDR3 is 15 amino acids. V shed 6 bases and J 4 bases; nucleotides not matched to a gene: 6.

The chain employs TRBV28 and TRBJ2-1, with 8 bases that match TRBD1. This CDR3 is 17 amino acids long. The J segment lost 3 bases and the V segment lost 5 bases, leaving 12 bases of the junction unmatched. Germline assignment: CDR1 MDHEN and CDR2 SYDVKM. CDR3: CASSPTSGGVGYNEQFF. DNA of the CDR3: TGTGCCAGCAGTCCAACTTCAGGGGGCGTTGGCTACAATGAGCAGTTCTTC.

In DNA form, the CDR3 reads TGCGCCAGCAGTGAGGGGAGGGTAGCGGGGGGGCGGTCAGATACGCAGTATTTT. This translates into CASSEGRVAGGRSDTQYF. V gene TRBV10-1 combines with J gene TRBJ2-3; 11 bases are shared with TRBD2. The trim removed 2 bases at V and 4 bases at J, leaving 11 bases unmatched. Looked up from germline, CDR1 is WNHNN and CDR2 is SYGVQD (reference sequence). This CDR3 has 18 amino acids.

This clone was recorded once. The chain employs TRBV11-2 and TRBJ2-5; 12 bases fit TRBD2. V was clipped by 5 bases and J by 5 bases; unmatched bases: 6. Germline V gene data show CDR1 as SGHAT and CDR2 as FQNNGV. The CDR3 length is 15 residues. CDR3 nucleotides: TGTGCCAGCAGCCTATCTGGGACTAGCGGGGAGACCCAGTACTTC. It specifies CASSLSGTSGETQYF.

The gene calls are TRBV4-1 and TRBJ2-3, with TRBD1 matching over 7 bases. The V gene's germline CDR1 is MGHRA and CDR2 YSYEKL. This CDR3 has 17 amino acids. J was trimmed by 6 bases and V by 3 bases; bases with no gene match: 15. CDR3: CASSHEATGALTDTQYF. The DNA for the CDR3 is TGCGCCAGCAGCCATGAAGCCACAGGGGCCCTCACTGATACGCAGTATTTT.

In nucleotides, the CDR3 is TGTGCCACCAGCAGAGACACATGGTCAATGAACACTGAAGCTTTCTTT. Protein sequence: CATSRDTWSMNTEAFF. V usage is TRBV15 and J usage is TRBJ1-1; D unclear. Trimming pared 0 bases from V and 0 bases from J, leaving 11 bases between. Per the germline V gene, CDR1 is LNHNV and CDR2 is YYDKDF (reference sequence). The CDR3 extends over 16 amino acids. Full variable domain (outside the CDR3, taken from reference TRBV15 and TRBJ1-1): DAMVIQNPRYQVTQFGKPVTLSCSQTLNHNVMYWYQQKSSQAPKLLFHYYDKDFNNEADTPDNFQSRRPNTSFCFLDIRSPGLGDTAMYLCATSRDTWSMNTEAFFGQGTRLTVV.

The chain has TRBV19 and TRBJ1-2; the match to TRBD1 covers 11 bases. Losses at the gene ends were 2 bases for V and 8 bases for J; bases not matched to a gene: 4. The CDR3 totals 14 residues. Germline loops: CDR1 LNHDA, CDR2 SQIVND (reference sequence). CDR3 DNA: TGTGCCAGTAGTATACGGACAGGGGGCACCGGCTACACCTTC. Its protein is CASSIRTGGTGYTF.

J is TRBJ1-1 and V is TRBV28; D call uncertain. Per germline, CDR1 MDHEN and CDR2 SYDVKM. The CDR3 contains 14 residues. V shed 4 bases and J shed 5 bases, with 14 bases lying between them. The CDR3 sequence: CASSWYPAGTEAFF. DNA of the CDR3: TGTGCCAGCAGTTGGTACCCCGCGGGGACTGAAGCTTTCTTT.

The chain links TRBV10-3 to TRBJ1-1; perhaps TRBD1 as D (5 bases). Per germline, CDR1 ENHRY and CDR2 SYGVKD. V was clipped by 0 bases and J by 3 bases, with 8 bases between them. The CDR3 loop spans 14 amino acids. The CDR3 spells CAISESLGDTEAFF. For the CDR3, the DNA is TGTGCCATCAGTGAGTCCCTAGGGGACACTGAAGCTTTCTTT.

The chain recombines TRBV15 with TRBJ2-7; 7 bases align to TRBD2. This CDR3 has 15 amino acids. J lost 3 bases, V lost 0 bases, and 5 bases had no gene match. Germline CDR1 reads LNHNV; CDR2 reads YYDKDF (reference sequence). Here the CDR3 DNA reads TGTGCCACCAGCAGAGAGGGGGGGGGTGGCTACGAGCAGTACTTC. Protein product: CATSREGGGGYEQYF.